The clone carrying this T cell receptor (beta chain) came up many times. The antigen is undetermined. Trimming removed 0 bases at V and 5 bases at J, with 16 bases between. The CDR3 has 15 amino acids. Germline CDR1 is DFQATT and CDR2 is SNEGSKA (reference sequence). The source of the sample is a study of T-cell reconstitution after alpha-beta-depleted transplantation in children. Study findings and constraints: Most T-cell counts and diversity one year after the transplant came from T cells that were newly produced.

Unique molecular identifiers featured in how the TCRbeta library was prepared. TCRdb analysed the PCR reads with MiXCR anew, one entry per CDR3 protein. Of 150,000 to 250,000 distinct CDR3 sequences in the sample, 6.3% were seen once. The receptor was derived from a girl under three years old with combined immunodeficiency, due to receive a stem cell transplant. The sample was PBMCs, taken before TCRalphabeta/CD19-depleted stem cell transplant. The V gene is TRBV20-1, the J gene TRBJ2-5, with D unresolved. Here the CDR3 reads CSARDPQGSRETQYF. CDR3 nucleotide sequence: TGCAGTGCTAGAGATCCGCAAGGGTCGAGGGAGACCCAGTACTTC.